This T cell receptor beta chain was found in a study of T cell changes during pregnancy in multiple sclerosis. The CDR3 spans 16 residues. CDR1 is LNHDA, CDR2 SQIVND, per germline (reference sequence). Trimming took 2 bases from V and 2 from J; bases not matched to a gene: 9. The assay was immunoSEQ multiplex PCR, and TCRdb's table has in-frame clones only and misses some. Counted here are some 120,000 clones, roughly 92% occurring once; the ten biggest clones make up 1.5% to 1.9%. The specimen was peripheral blood, collected in the third trimester of pregnancy. The genes are TRBV19 and TRBJ2-7, with TRBD2 matching over 7 bases. The receptor comes from a female donor with multiple sclerosis, enrolled in a pregnancy study. The CDR3, as DNA: TGTGCCAGTAGTATAACCCGGGGGGTAGCTACCTACGAGCAGTACTTC. Translating it yields CASSITRGVATYEQYF.